Following are 32 T cell receptor beta chains from one sample sequenced in a study of T-cell memory formation after mild COVID-19. TCRdb redid the calling of the 5' RACE reads with MiXCR, one entry per CDR3 protein. There are 50,000 or so distinct CDR3 sequences in the sample; 12% occur only once, and about 22% lies in the top ten. The sample comprised PBMCs or a T cell subset sorted from them (not recorded which). These receptors were taken from a man aged 18 to 35 who had mild COVID-19 (a few samples of this study predate the infection). Cell type and time point are not known.

This clonotype was detected a few times. The chain combines TRBV2 with TRBJ2-7, with D possibly matching TRBD1 (6 bases). The CDR3 is 15 residues long. Trimming took off 7 bases at V and 4 bases at J, with 20 bases between the two ends. Germline loops: CDR1 SNHLY, CDR2 FYNNEI. The CDR3 loop reads CASTPKGVMGYEQYF. DNA of the CDR3: TGTGCCAGCACCCCCAAGGGGGTCATGGGTTACGAGCAGTACTTC.

The chain uses TRBV6-2 or TRBV6-3 and TRBJ1-5, with unresolved D. V lost 0 bases to trimming and J lost 3 bases, with 12 bases between them. The length of the CDR3 is 16 residues. Germline V CDR1 and CDR2: MNHEY, SVGEGT. CDR3: CASSYSKRVDNQPQHF. In DNA form, the CDR3 reads TGTGCCAGCAGTTACTCGAAGCGGGTGGACAATCAGCCCCAGCATTTT.

This clonotype showed up many times. The chain links TRBV7-8 to TRBJ2-2, with D unresolved. CDR3 size: 15 residues. V was clipped by 3 bases and J by 2 bases, with 10 bases between them. Germline V gives CDR1 SGHVS, CDR2 FQNEAQ. The CDR3 loop is CASSFSILNTGELFF. DNA of the CDR3: TGTGCCAGCAGCTTCTCGATTCTTAACACCGGGGAGCTGTTTTTT.

This clonotype was observed a handful of times. The V call is TRBV20-1, the J call TRBJ1-2; 7 nucleotides line up with TRBD1. CDR3 length: 12 amino acids. Germline trimming cut 5 bases from V and 7 bases from J; bases unmatched to any gene: 7. From germline, CDR1 is DFQATT and CDR2 SNEGSKA (reference sequence). The CDR3 nucleotides read TGCAGTGCTGTTCCAGGGGGAAGTGGCTACACCTTC. Translation gives CSAVPGGSGYTF.

The sample holds a few counts of this clonotype. The chain combines TRBV20-1 with TRBJ2-2; D unclear. This CDR3 has 11 amino acids. Between the trimmed V and J ends, which lost 6 bases and 12 bases, there was a span of 14 bases. CDR1 is DFQATT, CDR2 SNEGSKA, per germline (reference sequence). The CDR3 DNA reads as TGCAGTGCGGTCGACCAGAGGAAGCTGTTTTTT. Translating gives CSAVDQRKLFF.

CDR3 in amino acids: CASGRQLAGGYTGELFF. The CDR3 coding sequence is TGTGCCAGCGGACGTCAACTAGCGGGGGGGTATACCGGGGAGCTGTTTTTT. The chain is built from TRBV7-9 and TRBJ2-2; 13 bases are a match to TRBD2. J gave up 5 bases and V 8 bases, and 11 bases lay outside the gene matches. Germline V gene lookup returns CDR1 SEHNR and CDR2 FQNEAQ (reference sequence). The CDR3 length is 17 residues.

This clonotype was seen a handful of times. V is TRBV7-8 and J is TRBJ2-3; 10 bases match TRBD2. The CDR3 spans 18 residues. Germline V gives CDR1 SGHVS, CDR2 FQNEAQ. V dropped 5 bases and J dropped 0; count of bases not matched to a gene: 11. CDR3 protein: CASSVGSGGGLSTDTQYF. CDR3 in DNA: TGTGCCAGCAGCGTGGGGAGCGGGGGGGGACTAAGCACAGATACGCAGTATTTT.

The V gene is TRBV2, the J gene TRBJ1-2; 7 bases line up with TRBD1. In germline, CDR1 is SNHLY, CDR2 FYNNEI. CDR3 size: 14 residues. The ends lost 9 bases at V and 4 bases at J; junction bases unmatched: 11. CDR3 DNA sequence: TGTGCCAGGGAGACAGGGCTCGGAGTCTATGGCTACACCTTC. Residues: CARETGLGVYGYTF.

The rearrangement joins TRBV20-1 to TRBJ2-1; D is undetermined. The CDR3 is made up of 11 amino acids. Per germline, CDR1 DFQATT and CDR2 SNEGSKA (reference sequence). V shed 6 bases and J shed 7 bases, with 10 bases lying between them. This CDR3 is CSAEPVNEQFF. The CDR3 DNA sequence: TGCAGTGCCGAACCTGTGAATGAGCAGTTCTTC.

This clonotype was seen at least ten times. V and J are TRBV20-1 and TRBJ2-2, with TRBD1 identical over 8 bases. The CDR3 extends over 16 amino acids. J was trimmed by 5 bases and V by 1 base; bases with no gene match: 9. Germline V CDR1 and CDR2: DFQATT, SNEGSKA (reference sequence). CDR3 amino acids: CSARVPGTGATGELFF. In DNA form, the CDR3 reads TGCAGTGCTAGAGTTCCCGGGACAGGAGCGACCGGGGAGCTGTTTTTT.

This clonotype was seen repeatedly, ten times or more. CDR3 amino acids: CASSEATGGQETQYF. The CDR3 DNA reads as TGTGCCAGCAGTGAAGCGACAGGGGGCCAAGAGACCCAGTACTTC. The V and J genes are TRBV6-1 and TRBJ2-5; 9 bases line up with TRBD1. CDR1 is MNHNS and CDR2 is SASEGT in the germline V gene. J gave up 1 base and V 0 bases, and 0 bases lay outside the gene matches. The CDR3 runs 15 residues.

This chain uses TRBV10-3 with TRBJ1-6; weak D call: TRBD1 (5 bases). CDR3 size: 16 residues. The germline gives CDR1 ENHRY, CDR2 SYGVKD. Trimming removed 3 bases from V and 1 base from J, with 10 bases in between. The DNA for the CDR3 is TGTGCCATCAGTGATCAGGGAGGGTCCTATAATTCACCCCTCCACTTT. It encodes CAISDQGGSYNSPLHF.

The genes are TRBV7-2 and TRBJ1-2; TRBD1 is a possible D gene (6 bases). Germline V CDR1 and CDR2: SGHTA, FQGNSA. The CDR3 length is 13 residues. Trimming pared 5 bases from V and 4 bases from J, leaving 11 bases between. The DNA for the CDR3 is TGTGCCAGCAGCCAGGACAGTTTCTATGGCTACACCTTC. It encodes CASSQDSFYGYTF.

This clonotype was seen more than once but under ten times. The chain joins TRBV6-2 or TRBV6-3 to TRBJ2-5; the match to TRBD2 covers 12 bases. V shed 4 bases and J 2 bases; nucleotides not matched to a gene: 8. Per germline, CDR1 MNHEY and CDR2 SVGEGT. The CDR3 covers 17 residues. DNA for the CDR3: TGTGCCAGCAGTTTCGCAGGGACTAGCGGGTTGCAAGAGACCCAGTACTTC. It yields the protein CASSFAGTSGLQETQYF.

V usage is TRBV19 and J usage is TRBJ1-2; weak D call: TRBD1 (5 bases). The germline gives CDR1 LNHDA, CDR2 SQIVND (reference sequence). Trimming took 3 bases from V and 8 from J, leaving 19 bases between them. This CDR3 has 15 residues. The CDR3 region has the DNA TGTGCCAGTAGTATGGCGGACATGCTCGAGAAGGGCTACACCTTC. Residues: CASSMADMLEKGYTF.

The sample holds many counts of this clonotype. The DNA of the CDR3 is TGTGCCAGCAGTTACTCACTCGAGGCGGGGTATTACAATGAGCAGTTCTTC. It specifies CASSYSLEAGYYNEQFF. The V and J genes are TRBV6-2 or TRBV6-3 and TRBJ2-1, with D tentatively TRBD2 (6 bases). Germline V gene data show CDR1 as MNHEY and CDR2 as SVGEGT. This CDR3 spans 17 amino acids. Trimming took 0 bases from V and 4 from J, leaving 16 bases between them.

In DNA, the CDR3 is TGTGCCAGCAGTACGACAGGGGGCTCTGGAAACACCATATATTTT. It yields the protein CASSTTGGSGNTIYF. This rearrangement joins TRBV6-6 to TRBJ1-3, with 9 bases that match TRBD1. The CDR3 is 15 residues long. CDR1 is MNHNY and CDR2 is SVGAGI in the germline V gene (reference sequence). Unmatched junction bases numbered 2, after V lost 5 bases and J lost 0 bases.

This clonotype was counted at least ten times. The rearrangement uses TRBV7-3 and TRBJ2-5; 9 nucleotides match TRBD1. Losses at the gene ends were 5 bases for V and 5 bases for J; bases not matched to a gene: 9. CDR1 and CDR2 (germline): SGHTA, FQGTGA. The CDR3 consists of 15 residues. CDR3: CASSATGGAMETQYF. In DNA, the CDR3 is TGTGCCAGCAGCGCTACAGGGGGCGCAATGGAGACCCAGTACTTC.

In this sample, this clonotype turned up a few times. The chain joins TRBV6-5 to TRBJ1-3; D not certain. The CDR3 consists of 15 residues. The germline gives CDR1 MNHEY, CDR2 SVGAGI. Trimming took off 2 bases at V and 0 bases at J, with 8 bases between the two ends. The CDR3 reads CASSYDGNSGNTIYF. CDR3 DNA sequence: TGTGCCAGCAGTTACGACGGGAACTCTGGAAACACCATATATTTT.

This clonotype was recorded many times. The chain recombines TRBV2 with TRBJ2-6; 8 bases align to TRBD1. Germline V CDR1 and CDR2: SNHLY, FYNNEI. Unmatched junction bases numbered 2, after V lost 9 bases and J lost 4 bases. This CDR3 has 13 amino acids. CDR3 sequence (DNA): TGTGCCAGACAGGGGGGCGGGGCCAACGTCCTGACTTTC. Translation: CARQGGGANVLTF.

By sample fraction, this clonotype is medium-sized (0.01 to 0.1%). The rearrangement joins TRBV4-2 to TRBJ2-3, with TRBD2 identical over 8 bases. The CDR3 runs 16 residues. CDR1 is LGHNA and CDR2 is YNFKEQ in the germline V gene. The V and J ends lost 0 bases and 1 base, in that order; junction bases with no gene match: 3. The CDR3: CASSQDRAGGTDTQYF. The CDR3 nucleotides are TGTGCCAGCAGCCAAGATCGAGCGGGGGGCACAGATACGCAGTATTTT.

This chain links TRBV7-2 with TRBJ1-2, with D tentatively TRBD1 (5 bases). V was shortened by 4 bases and J by 10 bases, with 10 bases between the two germline ends. Germline CDR1 and CDR2: SGHTA and FQGNSA. The CDR3 totals 11 residues. The CDR3 loop is CASSSTRVYTF. The CDR3, as DNA: TGTGCCAGCAGCTCCACCAGGGTCTACACCTTC.

The table lists this clonotype with many counts. The rearrangement joins TRBV7-2 to TRBJ2-6, with D unresolved. Germline CDR1 SGHTA, CDR2 FQGNSA. The V gene lost 7 bases and the J gene lost 0 bases, with 13 bases spanning the gap. The CDR3 extends over 16 amino acids. CDR3 sequence reads: CASTPQSASGANVLTF. CDR3 DNA sequence: TGTGCCAGCACCCCGCAGTCGGCCTCTGGGGCCAACGTCCTGACTTTC.

The V call is TRBV10-3, the J call TRBJ2-7, with 10 bases lining up with TRBD1. V gave up 3 bases and J gave up 4 bases; unmatched junction bases: 6. The CDR3 length is 15 residues. The germline V gene encodes CDR1 ENHRY and CDR2 SYGVKD. CDR3: CAISDSGTGVYEQYF. CDR3 nucleotide sequence: TGTGCCATCAGTGACTCCGGGACAGGGGTTTACGAGCAGTACTTC.

Only a few counts were recorded for this clonotype. This sequence joins TRBV28 and TRBJ2-7; 7 bases are a match to TRBD1. The CDR3 spans 12 residues. Per germline, CDR1 MDHEN and CDR2 SYDVKM. V was pared by 6 bases and J by 9 bases, with 8 bases of the junction left unmatched. CDR3 in amino acids: CASSTTGLRQYV. CDR3 bases: TGTGCCAGCAGCACGACAGGGTTGCGGCAGTACGTC.

The chain has TRBV29-1 and TRBJ2-3; the D is unclear. The CDR3 runs 12 residues. The germline V and J ends were trimmed by 3 bases and 3 bases, with 7 bases remaining between them. The germline V gene encodes CDR1 SQVTM and CDR2 ANQGSEA. The CDR3 is CSVEALTDTQYF. CDR3 DNA sequence: TGCAGCGTTGAGGCCTTAACAGATACGCAGTATTTT.

V and J are TRBV4-3 and TRBJ1-1; tentative D call: TRBD1 (6 bases). CDR1 and CDR2 (germline): LGHNA, YSLEER. Between the trimmed V and J ends, which lost 0 bases and 7 bases, there was a span of 12 bases. CDR3 length: 14 amino acids. The CDR3 DNA is TGCGCCAGCAGCCAAGATAGGGGGGCAGATGAAGCTTTCTTT. Translation: CASSQDRGADEAFF.

This clonotype was detected many times. The genes are TRBV9 and TRBJ2-3; 8 nucleotides line up with TRBD2. CDR1 is SGDLS and CDR2 is YYNGEE in the germline V gene. The CDR3 has 15 residues. The V and J ends lost 2 bases and 4 bases, in that order; junction bases with no gene match: 6. CDR3 sequence (DNA): TGTGCCAGCAGCGTCTTAGCGGGGTCATCAGATACGCAGTATTTT. Translating gives CASSVLAGSSDTQYF.

This clonotype came up a few times. This chain links TRBV18 with TRBJ1-5; 7 bases are shared with TRBD1. From germline, CDR1 is KGHSH and CDR2 LQKENI. The CDR3 is made up of 13 amino acids. J gave up 4 bases and V 4 bases, and 1 base lay outside the gene matches. In DNA, the CDR3 is TGTGCCAGCTCACAGGGACAGAATCAGCCCCAGCATTTT. It is translated as CASSQGQNQPQHF.

This clonotype was recorded a few times. This chain joins TRBV18 and TRBJ2-2, with 7 bases aligning to TRBD1. This CDR3 is 16 amino acids long. V was pared by 2 bases and J by 1 base, with 4 bases of the junction left unmatched. The germline V gene has CDR1 KGHSH and CDR2 LQKENI. CDR3 residues: CASSPGQAQNTGELFF. Here the CDR3 DNA reads TGTGCCAGCTCACCAGGACAGGCCCAGAACACCGGGGAGCTGTTTTTT.

Many counts were recorded for this clonotype. This chain's CDR3 is CASFSTGDGDYGYTF. CDR3 nucleotide sequence: TGTGCCAGCTTTTCGACAGGGGACGGCGACTATGGCTACACCTTC. The chain combines TRBV18 with TRBJ1-2; 8 bases match TRBD1. J lost 3 bases, V lost 7 bases, and 10 bases had no gene match. The CDR3 spans 15 residues. Germline lookup yields CDR1 KGHSH and CDR2 LQKENI.

The DNA for the CDR3 is TGTGCCAGCAGTTTTAGCAACACAAGAGATACGCAGTATTTT. Residues: CASSFSNTRDTQYF. This chain uses TRBV12-3 or TRBV12-4 with TRBJ2-3; D is unclear. Trimming removed 3 bases at V and 5 bases at J, with 12 bases between. This CDR3 has 14 residues.